The 15 T cell receptor beta chains in this list originate from one sample, sequenced in a study of shared clonotypes between healthy human individuals. Here immunoSEQ multiplex PCR was the method, and the copy in TCRdb shows in-frame clones only, minus some. The sample carries roughly 1.4 million clones, approximately 98.5% recorded once. The specimen sequenced was naive CD4+ T cells sorted from blood. Specified subset: CD45RA+ positively selected. All receptors derive from a man aged 25 to 45 in good health.

The rearrangement joins TRBV19 to TRBJ2-1; perhaps D is TRBD1 or TRBD2 (5 bases each). CDR3 length: 13 residues. The V and J ends lost 4 bases and 16 bases respectively, with 20 bases between them. Germline CDR1 LNHDA, CDR2 SQIVND (reference sequence). The DNA for the CDR3 is TGTGCCAGTAGTACGACCGGGGCCTTAATAGGTTTCTTC. This codes for CASSTTGALIGFF.

This clone turned up a few times. The chain carries TRBV10-3 and TRBJ2-7, with unresolved D. V lost 0 bases and J lost 3, with 6 bases in between. Germline V gene data show CDR1 as ENHRY and CDR2 as SYGVKD. This CDR3 spans 13 amino acids. CDR3 residues: CAISESADYEQYF. CDR3 nucleotides: TGTGCCATCAGTGAGTCGGCAGACTACGAGCAGTACTTC.

The chain combines TRBV27 with TRBJ2-4; TRBD1 agrees at 12 bases. In germline, CDR1 is MNHEY, CDR2 SMNVEV (reference sequence). The length of the CDR3 is 13 residues. V gave up 8 bases and J gave up 8 bases; unmatched junction bases: 4. CDR3 loop: CASGRDRGHIQYF. DNA of the CDR3: TGTGCCAGCGGCCGGGACAGGGGGCACATTCAGTACTTC.

The chain is built from TRBV7-2 and TRBJ2-2; D may be TRBD2 (6 bases). CDR1 and CDR2 from the germline V gene are SGHTA and FQGNSA. The ends were cut back, 11 bases at V and 8 bases at J, with 12 bases in the middle. This CDR3 contains 11 residues. The CDR3 loop is CAAGRVGELFF. The CDR3 DNA sequence: TGTGCCGCGGGGCGGGTGGGGGAGCTGTTTTTT.

As for this clone: Different DNA sequences within this sample yield the same CDR3. The rearrangement uses TRBV5-1 and TRBJ2-2; TRBD1 aligns across 11 bases. Losses at the gene ends were 3 bases for V and 5 bases for J; bases not matched to a gene: 3. The germline V gene encodes CDR1 SGHRS and CDR2 YFSETQ. This CDR3 has 15 amino acids. CDR3 bases: TGCGCCAGCAGCTGGGACAGGGGGAATACCGGGGAGCTGTTTTTT. Residues: CASSWDRGNTGELFF.

The rearrangement links TRBV5-1 to TRBJ1-1; 8 nucleotides agree with TRBD1. The V gene's germline CDR1 is SGHRS and CDR2 YFSETQ. The CDR3 is made up of 15 amino acids. The trim removed 7 bases at V and 4 bases at J, leaving 12 bases unmatched. The CDR3 DNA follows: TGCGCCAGCTATCAGGGGGCGGGTCTCAGCACTGAAGCTTTCTTT. Translation gives CASYQGAGLSTEAFF.

V usage is TRBV5-1 and J usage is TRBJ2-3; the D gene is possibly TRBD1 (6 bases). CDR1 is SGHRS, CDR2 YFSETQ, per germline. There are 17 residues in the CDR3. V lost 0 bases, J lost 3 bases, and 17 bases lay in between. CDR3 DNA sequence: TGCGCCAGCAGCTTGGAAAAGACAGGTCTACCTACAGATACGCAGTATTTT. Encoded protein: CASSLEKTGLPTDTQYF. Combining the CDR3 with reference TRBV5-1 and TRBJ2-3 gives the whole variable domain KAGVTQTPRYLIKTRGQQVTLSCSPISGHRSVSWYQQTPGQGLQFLFEYFSETQRNKGNFPGRFSGRQFSNSRSEMNVSTLELGDSALYLCASSLEKTGLPTDTQYFGPGTRLTVL.

Remarks on this clone: Additional DNA sequences in this sample encode the identical CDR3. This chain links TRBV5-6 with TRBJ2-1, with D hard to call. The CDR3 sequence is 12 residues long. Germline CDR1 is SGHDT and CDR2 is YYEEEE. Deletions cut 0 bases from V and 6 bases from J, with 4 bases between. As DNA, the CDR3 is TGTGCCAGCAGCTTGGGGGGCAATGAGCAGTTCTTC. It yields the protein CASSLGGNEQFF.

The V and J genes are TRBV28 and TRBJ2-7; TRBD2 agrees at 8 bases. CDR3 length: 13 amino acids. Germline-derived CDR1 and CDR2 are MDHEN and SYDVKM. The J segment lost 4 bases and the V segment lost 5 bases, leaving 4 bases of the junction unmatched. The CDR3: CASSRLASYEQYF. CDR3 bases: TGTGCCAGCAGTCGACTAGCGTCATACGAGCAGTACTTC. The full variable domain, its missing parts supplied by reference TRBV28 and TRBJ2-7, is DVKVTQSSRYLVKRTGEKVFLECVQDMDHENMFWYRQDPGLGLRLIYFSYDVKMKEKGDIPEGYSVSREKKERFSLILESASTNQTSMYLCASSRLASYEQYFGPGTRLTVT.

This chain links TRBV19 with TRBJ2-5; TRBD2 matches at 7 bases. Germline V gene lookup returns CDR1 LNHDA and CDR2 SQIVND (reference sequence). This CDR3 has 14 residues. The junction had 3 bases not matched to a gene; V was cut back by 4 bases and J by 1 base. CDR3 nucleotide sequence: TGTGCCAGTAGTAGGGAGGGGCTCCAAGAGACCCAGTACTTC. The encoded protein is CASSREGLQETQYF.

The genes are TRBV28 and TRBJ2-3; D possibly corresponds to TRBD1 (5 bases). There are 13 residues in the CDR3. V was pared by 6 bases and J by 4 bases, with 11 bases between. The germline CDR1 and CDR2 sequences are MDHEN and SYDVKM. Here the CDR3 DNA reads TGTGCCAGCAGCAACCCAGGGCCAGATACGCAGTATTTT. Translation: CASSNPGPDTQYF.

The chain has TRBV6-6 and TRBJ1-2, with D possibly TRBD1 on 6 matching bases. Looked up from germline, CDR1 is MNHNY and CDR2 is SVGAGI (reference sequence). V was trimmed by 5 bases and J by 5 bases, leaving 18 bases between them. The CDR3 is made up of 15 amino acids. The CDR3 DNA reads TGTGCCAGCAGTAAAATACAGGGAGACCTTTATGGCTACACCTTC. It specifies CASSKIQGDLYGYTF.

This sequence joins TRBV28 and TRBJ1-4; D gene ambiguous. Germline values: CDR1 MDHEN, CDR2 SYDVKM. The CDR3 length is 14 residues. V was pared by 5 bases and J by 8 bases, with 15 bases between. CDR3 in amino acids: CASSPTNSGEKLFF. CDR3 nucleotides: TGTGCCAGCAGTCCCACCAATTCAGGCGAAAAACTGTTTTTT. Variable domain in full (rest from reference TRBV28 and TRBJ1-4): DVKVTQSSRYLVKRTGEKVFLECVQDMDHENMFWYRQDPGLGLRLIYFSYDVKMKEKGDIPEGYSVSREKKERFSLILESASTNQTSMYLCASSPTNSGEKLFFGSGTQLSVL.

The chain recombines TRBV28 with TRBJ2-3; TRBD1 matches at 9 bases. Losses at the gene ends were 6 bases for V and 1 base for J; bases not matched to a gene: 2. Germline-derived CDR1 and CDR2 are MDHEN and SYDVKM. The CDR3 totals 14 residues. The CDR3, as DNA: TGTGCCAGCAGCCGGGACAGGGGCACAGATACGCAGTATTTT. Amino acids: CASSRDRGTDTQYF.

The V call is TRBV9, the J call TRBJ1-2; D unclear. The CDR3 totals 15 residues. In germline, CDR1 is SGDLS, CDR2 YYNGEE. Trimming left V 0 bases short and J 4 bases short, with 13 bases between. This CDR3 is CASSVAEGEGYGYTF. CDR3 bases: TGTGCCAGCAGCGTAGCGGAGGGCGAGGGCTATGGCTACACCTTC.